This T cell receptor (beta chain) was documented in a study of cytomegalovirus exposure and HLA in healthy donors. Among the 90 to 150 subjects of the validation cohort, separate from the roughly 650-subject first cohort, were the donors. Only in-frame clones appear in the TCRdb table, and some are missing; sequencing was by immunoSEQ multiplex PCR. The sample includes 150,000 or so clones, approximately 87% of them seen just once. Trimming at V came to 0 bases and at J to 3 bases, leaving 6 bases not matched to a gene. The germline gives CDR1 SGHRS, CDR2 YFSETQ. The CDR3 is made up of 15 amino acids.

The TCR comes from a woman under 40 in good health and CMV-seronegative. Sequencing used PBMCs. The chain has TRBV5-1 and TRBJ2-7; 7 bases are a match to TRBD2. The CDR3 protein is CASSLGGGGGYEQYF. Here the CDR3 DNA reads TGCGCCAGCAGCTTGGGGGGCGGGGGAGGCTACGAGCAGTACTTC.